A single sample gave rise to the 16 T cell receptor beta chains below, sequenced in a study of blood T cell repertoires in COVID-19. Method: immunoSEQ multiplex PCR; TCRdb's copy keeps in-frame clones and lacks some. The sample consists of 400,000 to 500,000 clones, about nine tenths of them appearing once. The sequencing input was peripheral blood. The receptors were sampled from a woman aged 25 to 45 with active or convalescent COVID-19.

The rearrangement links TRBV4-1 to TRBJ2-7, with D unresolved. V was trimmed by 3 bases and J by 3 bases, leaving 18 bases between them. Germline CDR1 and CDR2: MGHRA and YSYEKL. The CDR3 has 16 amino acids. The CDR3 protein is CASSQVLTATGYEQYF. Here the CDR3 DNA reads TGCGCCAGCAGCCAGGTCTTGACCGCGACTGGCTACGAGCAGTACTTC.

This chain connects TRBV6-5 to TRBJ1-1; D is undetermined. Trimming took off 8 bases at V and 7 bases at J, with 14 bases between the two ends. Germline loops: CDR1 MNHEY, CDR2 SVGAGI. This CDR3 region has 12 residues. CDR3 loop: CASGQGGIEAFF. The CDR3 DNA sequence: TGTGCCAGCGGCCAAGGAGGGATTGAAGCTTTCTTT.

This clone was counted a few times. The chain couples TRBV5-6 to TRBJ1-1; no clear D. Germline values: CDR1 SGHDT, CDR2 YYEEEE. There are 14 residues in the CDR3. Trimming pared 2 bases from V and 7 bases from J, leaving 15 bases between. The chain's CDR3 is CASSLNQNLGEAFF. The CDR3 bases are TGTGCCAGCAGCTTAAACCAGAATCTTGGTGAAGCTTTCTTT.

This chain joins TRBV27 and TRBJ2-2; 7 bases map to TRBD1. This CDR3 is built from 15 residues. J was trimmed by 6 bases and V by 7 bases; bases with no gene match: 11. Germline V gives CDR1 MNHEY, CDR2 SMNVEV (reference sequence). CDR3 protein: CASTYYRGRPGELFF. The CDR3 nucleotides read TGTGCCAGCACCTATTATAGGGGGCGGCCCGGGGAGCTGTTTTTT.

The chain couples TRBV19 to TRBJ2-3; 12 bases line up with TRBD2. J was trimmed by 5 bases and V by 4 bases; bases with no gene match: 4. The length of the CDR3 is 15 residues. Germline CDR1 and CDR2: LNHDA and SQIVND (reference sequence). In DNA, the CDR3 is TGTGCCAGTAGTACACTAGCGGGGGGAGGAGATACGCAGTATTTT. Translating it yields CASSTLAGGGDTQYF.

The genes are TRBV30 and TRBJ1-1; 8 bases are shared with TRBD1. Germline assignment: CDR1 GTSNPN and CDR2 SVGIG (reference sequence). The ends lost 5 bases at V and 7 bases at J; junction bases unmatched: 12. The CDR3 loop spans 14 amino acids. As DNA, the CDR3 is TGTGCCTGGGACCAGGCCTTCGGACAGGGTGAAGCTTTCTTT. This gives the protein CAWDQAFGQGEAFF.

This rearrangement joins TRBV11-2 to TRBJ1-1, with D unresolved. The CDR3 extends over 15 amino acids. Trimming took 5 bases from V and 1 from J, leaving 14 bases between them. Germline V gives CDR1 SGHAT, CDR2 FQNNGV. This CDR3 reads CASSEVPDKNTEAFF. The CDR3 region has the DNA TGTGCCAGCAGCGAAGTTCCAGACAAGAACACTGAAGCTTTCTTT.

The chain links TRBV4-1 to TRBJ1-3; no reliable D call. The CDR3 spans 14 residues. V gave up 0 bases and J gave up 3 bases, with 6 bases separating them. Germline V CDR1 and CDR2: MGHRA, YSYEKL. The CDR3 is CASSQDEVGNTIYF. In DNA form, the CDR3 reads TGCGCCAGCAGCCAAGATGAGGTTGGAAACACCATATATTTT.

In nucleotides, the CDR3 is TGTGCCAGCAGCCCCCGGACAGGGGATTCACCCCTCCACTTT. This gives the protein CASSPRTGDSPLHF. V usage is TRBV13 and J usage is TRBJ1-6; TRBD1 matches at 9 bases. The CDR3 contains 14 residues. Germline V gene sequence: CDR1 PRHDT, CDR2 FYEKMQ (reference sequence). The V and J ends lost 5 bases and 8 bases, in that order; junction bases with no gene match: 4.

This chain connects TRBV20-1 to TRBJ2-7; 10 nucleotides align to TRBD2. The CDR3 spans 15 residues. Germline values: CDR1 DFQATT, CDR2 SNEGSKA (reference sequence). The ends lost 3 bases at V and 6 bases at J; junction bases unmatched: 11. The DNA for the CDR3 is TGCAGTGCTAGTGGAGCGGGAGGGAACCCCGGCGAGCAGTACTTC. Translated: CSASGAGGNPGEQYF.

The rearrangement uses TRBV6-4 and TRBJ2-3, with TRBD2 identical over 13 bases. The CDR3 length is 14 residues. V lost 5 bases and J lost 5; bases outside the gene matches: 1. Germline-derived CDR1 and CDR2 are MRHNA and SNTAGT. The CDR3 region is CASSTSGGGDTQYF. The CDR3 DNA is TGTGCCAGCAGTACTAGCGGGGGGGGAGATACGCAGTATTTT.

The CDR3, as DNA: TGTGCCAGCAGTTACATGGGGGCGCGGGACACCATATATTTT. Protein sequence: CASSYMGARDTIYF. The J gene is TRBJ1-3, the V gene TRBV6-5; D is possibly TRBD1 (6 bases). The V and J ends lost 2 bases and 8 bases respectively, with 13 bases between them. CDR1 is MNHEY, CDR2 SVGAGI, per germline. The CDR3 has 14 residues.

The CDR3 loop is CASSAGLANVLTF. The CDR3 DNA reads TGCGCCAGCAGCGCCGGACTAGCCAACGTCCTGACTTTC. This rearrangement joins TRBV5-1 to TRBJ2-6; perhaps TRBD2 as D (6 bases). Trimming took 4 bases from V and 7 from J, leaving 9 bases between them. CDR1 is SGHRS and CDR2 is YFSETQ in the germline V gene. This CDR3 has 13 residues. The full variable domain, with the rest looked up from reference TRBV5-1 and TRBJ2-6, is KAGVTQTPRYLIKTRGQQVTLSCSPISGHRSVSWYQQTPGQGLQFLFEYFSETQRNKGNFPGRFSGRQFSNSRSEMNVSTLELGDSALYLCASSAGLANVLTFGAGSRLTVL.

This clone has just a few counts. V gene TRBV19 combines with J gene TRBJ1-2, with D perhaps TRBD1 (6 bases). Trimming took off 7 bases at V and 8 bases at J, with 17 bases between the two ends. This CDR3 contains 13 residues. Germline V gene sequence: CDR1 LNHDA, CDR2 SQIVND (reference sequence). In DNA, the CDR3 is TGTGCCAGTAACTCGGACAGCCCGGTCGGCTACACCTTC. This encodes CASNSDSPVGYTF.

This clone was observed a handful of times. This chain links TRBV6-1 with TRBJ2-7; 8 nucleotides agree with TRBD1. J was trimmed by 0 bases and V by 1 base; bases with no gene match: 2. Germline V CDR1 and CDR2: MNHNS, SASEGT. The CDR3 spans 15 residues. The CDR3 sequence: CASSEGQGSSYEQYF. The DNA for the CDR3 is TGTGCCAGCAGTGAAGGACAGGGGAGCTCCTACGAGCAGTACTTC.

This chain connects TRBV25-1 to TRBJ1-5; 9 nucleotides align to TRBD1. V shed 3 bases and J 1 base; nucleotides not matched to a gene: 1. The CDR3 is 15 residues long. CDR1 MGHDK and CDR2 SYGVNS come from the germline V gene. CDR3 sequence: CASSEGQGSNQPQHF. The CDR3 DNA sequence: TGTGCCAGCAGTGAGGGACAGGGCAGCAATCAGCCCCAGCATTTT. Full variable domain (outside the CDR3, taken from reference TRBV25-1 and TRBJ1-5): EADIYQTPRYLVIGTGKKITLECSQTMGHDKMYWYQQDPGMELHLIHYSYGVNSTEKGDLSSESTVSRIRTEHFPLTLESARPSHTSQYLCASSEGQGSNQPQHFGDGTRLSIL.